Following are 22 T cell receptor beta chains from one sample sequenced in a study of early T cells in non-severe SARS-CoV-2 infection. TCRdb fed the 5' RACE reads into MiXCR, producing one record per CDR3 protein. The sample has roughly 76,000 distinct CDR3 sequences, 12% seen once; the top ten hold about 3.9%. Input material: whole blood. The receptors derive from an adult who was a healthcare worker with PCR-confirmed SARS-CoV-2 infection or an uninfected control (not recorded which).

By share of the sample, this clonotype is medium-sized. J is TRBJ1-5 and V is TRBV11-2; D unclear. CDR3 length: 14 residues. V lost 3 bases and J 4 bases, leaving 10 bases between the germline ends. The germline CDR1 and CDR2 sequences are SGHAT and FQNNGV. The CDR3 is CASSFGPGNQPQHF. The CDR3 region has the DNA TGTGCCAGCAGCTTCGGACCGGGAAATCAGCCCCAGCATTTT.

This clonotype was observed a handful of times. The chain couples TRBV28 to TRBJ2-2; 7 nucleotides line up with TRBD1. In germline, CDR1 is MDHEN, CDR2 SYDVKM. The CDR3 contains 13 residues. Trimming removed 5 bases from V and 5 bases from J; junction bases left unmatched: 2. CDR3 nucleotides: TGTGCCAGCAGTACAGGGGATACCGGGGAGCTGTTTTTT. Translating gives CASSTGDTGELFF.

This clonotype was picked up many times. The CDR3 nucleotides are TGCAGCGTTGAAGTAAGAGCGGGGGTTGATACGCAGTATTTT. This encodes CSVEVRAGVDTQYF. The V gene is TRBV29-1, the J gene TRBJ2-3, with TRBD2 matching over 8 bases. Germline V CDR1 and CDR2: SQVTM, ANQGSEA. V lost 1 base, J lost 6 bases, and 6 bases stayed unmatched. The CDR3 is 14 residues long.

The genes are TRBV7-9 and TRBJ1-1; unclear D gene. Germline CDR1 SEHNR, CDR2 FQNEAQ (reference sequence). The CDR3 covers 13 residues. The V gene lost 4 bases and the J gene lost 0 bases, with 6 bases spanning the gap. In DNA, the CDR3 is TGTGCCAGCAGCTCACAAGTGAACACTGAAGCTTTCTTT. Translating it yields CASSSQVNTEAFF.

In its sample, this clonotype was seen once. Since a much larger clone is just one base distant, this may be a read error. Here the CDR3 omits its conserved ending phenylalanine or tryptophan, so a read error is the likely source. The J gene is TRBJ1-2, the V gene TRBV28, with TRBD1 matching over 8 bases. Trimming cost V 2 bases and J 3 bases; bases outside gene matches: 17. Germline values: CDR1 MDHEN, CDR2 SYDVKM. CDR3 length equals 19 residues. The CDR3 sequence: CASSLDAGGMGIGYYGYTL. For the CDR3, the DNA is TGTGCCAGCAGTTTAGACGCAGGGGGCATGGGTATAGGGTACTATGGCTACACCCTC.

This clonotype appeared a few times. The chain uses TRBV27 and TRBJ1-4; D gene unclear. The CDR3 runs to 14 residues. Looked up from germline, CDR1 is MNHEY and CDR2 is SMNVEV (reference sequence). The V gene lost 5 bases and the J gene lost 5 bases, with 12 bases spanning the gap. The chain's CDR3 is CASSAEYTNEKLFF. The DNA of the CDR3 is TGTGCCAGCAGTGCGGAATATACCAATGAAAAACTGTTTTTT.

The V gene is TRBV7-8, the J gene TRBJ1-2, with 9 bases matching TRBD1. The CDR3 has 14 amino acids. In germline, CDR1 is SGHVS, CDR2 FQNEAQ. After removal of 4 bases from V and 5 bases from J, the junction contained 5 bases not matched to a gene. CDR3: CASSSWGTGYGYTF. CDR3 nucleotides: TGTGCCAGCAGCTCGTGGGGGACAGGGTATGGCTACACCTTC.

There are many counts of this clonotype. This chain joins TRBV7-9 and TRBJ2-7, with TRBD1 matching over 9 bases. The V gene end was trimmed by 4 bases and the J gene end by 8 bases; junction bases not matched to a gene: 9. The germline CDR1 and CDR2 sequences are SEHNR and FQNEAQ (reference sequence). The CDR3 runs to 14 residues. Here the CDR3 DNA reads TGTGCCAGCAGCTACCCGGGACAGGGCAACCAGCAGTACTTC. It specifies CASSYPGQGNQQYF. Complete variable domain (other parts from reference TRBV7-9 and TRBJ2-7): DTGVSQNPRHKITKRGQNVTFRCDPISEHNRLYWYRQTLGQGPEFLTYFQNEAQLEKSRLLSDRFSAERPKGSFSTLEIQRTEQGDSAMYLCASSYPGQGNQQYFGPGTRLTVT.

The chain couples TRBV3-1 to TRBJ2-7; TRBD2 is a possible D gene (6 bases). This CDR3 comprises 13 residues. Germline loops: CDR1 LGHDT, CDR2 YNNKEL (reference sequence). With 2 bases removed from V and 5 bases from J, the gap between germline ends came to 10 bases. In DNA form, the CDR3 reads TGTGCCAGCAGCCAAAACCTAGCGAACGAGCAGTACTTC. Translated: CASSQNLANEQYF.

The chain uses TRBV28 and TRBJ2-1; 7 bases agree with TRBD1. This CDR3 has 13 amino acids. In germline, CDR1 is MDHEN, CDR2 SYDVKM. The V gene end was trimmed by 6 bases and the J gene end by 6 bases; junction bases not matched to a gene: 5. CDR3 DNA: TGTGCCAGCAGGGGACAGAATAGCAATGAGCAGTTCTTC. Translated: CASRGQNSNEQFF.

This clonotype was recorded at least ten times. V and J are TRBV5-1 and TRBJ2-1; TRBD1 agrees at 10 bases. Germline assignment: CDR1 SGHRS and CDR2 YFSETQ. This CDR3 has 15 amino acids. The trim removed 3 bases at V and 7 bases at J, leaving 7 bases unmatched. The CDR3 loop is CASSSRTGGVNEQFF. CDR3 in DNA: TGCGCCAGCAGCTCGAGGACAGGGGGGGTGAATGAGCAGTTCTTC.

Many counts were recorded for this clonotype. The chain couples TRBV28 to TRBJ2-5, with D perhaps matching TRBD1 (6 bases). Trimming took 6 bases from V and 2 from J, leaving 10 bases between them. The CDR3 extends over 13 amino acids. Germline CDR1 MDHEN, CDR2 SYDVKM. This CDR3 reads CASSTGQQETQYF. The DNA of the CDR3 is TGTGCCAGCAGCACGGGACAACAAGAGACCCAGTACTTC.

The chain couples TRBV10-3 to TRBJ2-2; perhaps TRBD2 as D (5 bases). The CDR3 totals 13 residues. Trimming cost V 7 bases and J 0 bases, with 6 bases left between them. Germline CDR1 is ENHRY and CDR2 is SYGVKD. CDR3 amino acids: CAITGTNTGELFF. The CDR3 coding sequence is TGTGCCATCACCGGGACGAACACCGGGGAGCTGTTTTTT.

The rearrangement joins TRBV14 to TRBJ2-1, with 9 bases lining up with TRBD2. The CDR3 contains 16 residues. The ends lost 0 bases at V and 2 bases at J; junction bases unmatched: 2. Germline CDR1 and CDR2: SGHDN and FVKESK. CDR3 in amino acids: CASSQEAGGPYNEQFF. DNA for the CDR3: TGTGCCAGCAGCCAAGAAGCGGGAGGCCCCTACAATGAGCAGTTCTTC.

The V call is TRBV28, the J call TRBJ2-3, with 8 bases fitting TRBD1. Looked up from germline, CDR1 is MDHEN and CDR2 is SYDVKM. V lost 6 bases and J lost 9; bases outside the gene matches: 5. The CDR3 runs 12 residues. CDR3 protein: CASRPGQGTQYF. The DNA of the CDR3 is TGTGCCAGCAGGCCCGGACAGGGCACGCAGTATTTT.

The chain has TRBV20-1 and TRBJ2-2; 8 bases are a match to TRBD2. The germline CDR1 and CDR2 sequences are DFQATT and SNEGSKA (reference sequence). The V segment lost 6 bases and the J segment 5 bases; nucleotides outside the gene matches: 14. The CDR3 spans 16 residues. The CDR3 region is CSATTQSGSGTGELFF. The CDR3 DNA reads TGCAGTGCCACCACACAGAGCGGGAGTGGGACCGGGGAGCTGTTTTTT.

As for this clonotype: A single base separates this from a much larger clone, so it may be a read error. V usage is TRBV7-9 and J usage is TRBJ2-1; 7 nucleotides agree with TRBD2. Trimming took 5 bases from V and 5 from J; bases not matched to a gene: 9. The CDR3 extends over 15 amino acids. Per the germline V gene, CDR1 is SEHNR and CDR2 is FQNEAQ (reference sequence). The CDR3 sequence is CASSPRGGLHNEQFF. The CDR3 bases are TGTGCCAGCAGCCCCCGCGGGGGATTGCACAATGAGCAGTTCTTC.

This clonotype was seen ten or more times. The chain couples TRBV11-2 to TRBJ1-1; 8 nucleotides align to TRBD1. The CDR3 runs 15 residues. Germline CDR1 SGHAT, CDR2 FQNNGV. V lost 7 bases and J lost 5; bases outside the gene matches: 12. CDR3 bases: TGTGCCAGCACCGAAATCCAGGGGGCCTGGACTGAAGCTTTCTTT. Protein: CASTEIQGAWTEAFF.

This clonotype was observed at least ten times. V is TRBV7-3 and J is TRBJ2-3; D is unclear. In germline, CDR1 is SGHTA, CDR2 FQGTGA. V was shortened by 1 base and J by 4 bases, with 6 bases between the two germline ends. CDR3 length: 13 residues. In DNA form, the CDR3 reads TGTGCCAGCAGCTTAAACCAGGCAGATACGCAGTATTTT. Its protein is CASSLNQADTQYF. Using reference TRBV7-3 and TRBJ2-3 for the parts outside the CDR3, the full variable domain is GAGVSQTPSNKVTEKGKYVELRCDPISGHTALYWYRQSLGQGPEFLIYFQGTGAADDSGLPNDRFFAVRPEGSVSTLKIQRTERGDSAVYLCASSLNQADTQYFGPGTRLTVL.

This clonotype has ten or more counts. The rearrangement links TRBV28 to TRBJ2-3, with 7 nucleotides matching TRBD2. V dropped 5 bases and J dropped 1; count of bases not matched to a gene: 9. The CDR3 covers 16 residues. Per germline, CDR1 MDHEN and CDR2 SYDVKM. Here the CDR3 DNA reads TGTGCCAGCAGTCCCGGCGGGGCGGGAGGCACAGATACGCAGTATTTT. This encodes CASSPGGAGGTDTQYF.

CDR3 DNA: TGTGCCAGCAGCCCCTCTAGCGGGAGGGCGTATGAGCAGTTCTTC. Its protein is CASSPSSGRAYEQFF. The chain uses TRBV9 and TRBJ2-1; the match to TRBD2 covers 12 bases. The CDR3 sequence is 15 residues long. V was pared by 4 bases and J by 8 bases, with 7 bases of the junction left unmatched. Germline V gene lookup returns CDR1 SGDLS and CDR2 YYNGEE.

This sequence joins TRBV28 and TRBJ1-1, with D unclear. The CDR3 contains 12 residues. From germline, CDR1 is MDHEN and CDR2 SYDVKM. Trimming removed 6 bases at V and 7 bases at J, with 12 bases between. The CDR3 sequence is CASSSRFGEAFF. As DNA, the CDR3 is TGTGCCAGCAGCTCTCGGTTCGGTGAAGCTTTCTTT.